Sequencing of this T cell receptor (beta chain) was carried out in a study of blood T cells in healthy people across ages. About the research overall: Every two T cells gave about one barcoded beta molecule via template switching. Study findings and constraints: Older age coincided with a roughly linear decline in TCR beta diversity per million T cells. CMV infection status of these donors was not known.

The CDR3 contains 13 residues. Germline V gene lookup returns CDR1 SEHNR and CDR2 FQNEAQ (reference sequence). V was pared by 10 bases and J by 7 bases, with 6 bases of the junction left unmatched. PCR was performed a second time for 7 to 11 cycles using a sample-barcoded 5' primer and a J-beta primer mix. Each CDR3 protein gets one entry after TCRdb re-called the 5' RACE reads with MiXCR. The sample shows about 1,400,000 distinct CDR3 sequences, 59% of them seen only once. Concerning this clonotype: The antigen is undetermined.

Every sample gave at least 5 micrograms of total RNA when it was extracted. Source material: blood. The receptor was derived from a man aged 18 to 35 in good health. The rearrangement links TRBV7-9 to TRBJ1-6, with TRBD1 matching 8 bases. CDR3 protein: CAMRQGNNSPLHF. CDR3 DNA: TGTGCCATGCGACAGGGGAACAATTCACCCCTCCACTTT.